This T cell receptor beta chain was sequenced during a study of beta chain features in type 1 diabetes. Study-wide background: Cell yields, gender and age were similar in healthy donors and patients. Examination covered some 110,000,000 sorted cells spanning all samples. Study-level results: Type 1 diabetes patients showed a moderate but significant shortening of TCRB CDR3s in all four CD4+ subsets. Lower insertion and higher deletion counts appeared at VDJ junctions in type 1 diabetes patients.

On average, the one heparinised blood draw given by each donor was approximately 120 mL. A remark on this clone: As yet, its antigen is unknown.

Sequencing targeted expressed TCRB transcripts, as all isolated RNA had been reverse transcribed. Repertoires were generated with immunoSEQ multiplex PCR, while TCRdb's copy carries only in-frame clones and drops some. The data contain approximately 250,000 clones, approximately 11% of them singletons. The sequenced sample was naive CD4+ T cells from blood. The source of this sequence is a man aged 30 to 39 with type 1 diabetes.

DNA for the CDR3: TGCAGCGGGGGGGGTATCACTGAAGCTTTCTTT. Translated, it gives CSGGGITEAFF. The rearrangement joins TRBV29-1 to TRBJ1-1; TRBD1 is a possible D gene (5 bases). The V and J ends lost 7 bases and 4 bases respectively, with 10 bases between them. CDR3 length equals 11 residues. Germline V gene lookup returns CDR1 SQVTM and CDR2 ANQGSEA.